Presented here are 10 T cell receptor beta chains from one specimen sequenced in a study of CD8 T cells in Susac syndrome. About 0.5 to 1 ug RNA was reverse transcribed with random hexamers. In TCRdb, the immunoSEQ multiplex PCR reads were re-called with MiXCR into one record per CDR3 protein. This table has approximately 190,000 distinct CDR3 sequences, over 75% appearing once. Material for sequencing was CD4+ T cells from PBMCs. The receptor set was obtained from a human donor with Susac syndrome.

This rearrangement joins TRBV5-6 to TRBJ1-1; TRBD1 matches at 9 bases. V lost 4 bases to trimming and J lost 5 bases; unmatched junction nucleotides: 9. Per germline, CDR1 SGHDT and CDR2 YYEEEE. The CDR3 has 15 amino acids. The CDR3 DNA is TGTGCCAGCAGCCGACTGGACAGGGGTATAACTGAAGCTTTCTTT. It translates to CASSRLDRGITEAFF.

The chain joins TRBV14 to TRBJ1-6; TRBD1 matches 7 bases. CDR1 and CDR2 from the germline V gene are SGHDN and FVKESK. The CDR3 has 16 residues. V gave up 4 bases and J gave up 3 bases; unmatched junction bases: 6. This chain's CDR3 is CASSRGGQLYNSPLHF. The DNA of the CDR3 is TGTGCCAGCAGCCGGGGGGGACAGCTCTATAATTCACCCCTCCACTTT.

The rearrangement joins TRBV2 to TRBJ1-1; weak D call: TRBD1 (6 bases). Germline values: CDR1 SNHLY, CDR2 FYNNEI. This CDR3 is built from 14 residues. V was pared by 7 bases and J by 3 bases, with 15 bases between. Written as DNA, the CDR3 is TGTGCCAGCACTACAGGGACACGGGACACTGAAGCTTTCTTT. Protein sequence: CASTTGTRDTEAFF.

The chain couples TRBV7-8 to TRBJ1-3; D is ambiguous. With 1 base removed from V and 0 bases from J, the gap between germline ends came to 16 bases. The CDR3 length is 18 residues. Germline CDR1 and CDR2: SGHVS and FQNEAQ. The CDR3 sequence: CASSLVSVGLSSGNTIYF. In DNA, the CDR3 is TGTGCCAGCAGCTTAGTTTCCGTCGGACTAAGCTCTGGAAACACCATATATTTT.

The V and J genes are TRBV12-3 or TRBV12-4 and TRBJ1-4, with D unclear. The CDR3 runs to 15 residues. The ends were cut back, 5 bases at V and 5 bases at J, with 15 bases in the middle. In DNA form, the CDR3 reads TGTGCCAGCAGTCATACGACAACCGACAATGAAAAACTGTTTTTT. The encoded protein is CASSHTTTDNEKLFF.

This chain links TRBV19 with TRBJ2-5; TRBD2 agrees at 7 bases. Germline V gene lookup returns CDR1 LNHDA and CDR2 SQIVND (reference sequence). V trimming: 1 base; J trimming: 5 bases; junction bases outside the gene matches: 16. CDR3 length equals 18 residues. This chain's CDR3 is CASSIGPVRAGSKETQYF. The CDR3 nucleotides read TGTGCCAGTAGTATAGGCCCCGTTCGAGCGGGGTCGAAGGAGACCCAGTACTTC.

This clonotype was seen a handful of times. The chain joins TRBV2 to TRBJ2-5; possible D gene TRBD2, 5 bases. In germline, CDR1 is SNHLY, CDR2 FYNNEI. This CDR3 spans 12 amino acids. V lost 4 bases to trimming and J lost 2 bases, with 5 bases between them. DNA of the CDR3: TGTGCCAGCAGTGCGGGGCAAGAGACCCAGTACTTC. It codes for CASSAGQETQYF.

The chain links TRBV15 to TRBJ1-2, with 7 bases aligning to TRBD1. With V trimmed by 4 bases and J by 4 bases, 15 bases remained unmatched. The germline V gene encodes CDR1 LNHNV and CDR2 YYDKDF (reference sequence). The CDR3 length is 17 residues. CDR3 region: CATSTSWDSPPLYGYTF. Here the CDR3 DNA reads TGTGCCACCAGCACAAGTTGGGACAGCCCTCCTCTCTATGGCTACACCTTC.

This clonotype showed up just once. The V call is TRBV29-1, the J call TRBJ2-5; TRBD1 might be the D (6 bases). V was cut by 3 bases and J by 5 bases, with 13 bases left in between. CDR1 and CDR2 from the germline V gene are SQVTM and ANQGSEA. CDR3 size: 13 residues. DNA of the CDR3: TGCAGCGTTGAGGAAGGGGGAGTGGAGACCCAGTACTTC. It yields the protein CSVEEGGVETQYF.

The CDR3 loop reads CASRARLSSSTDTQYF. The DNA of the CDR3 is TGTGCCAGCCGAGCACGACTATCCTCTAGCACAGATACGCAGTATTTT. The chain is built from TRBV6-1 and TRBJ2-3, with D possibly TRBD2 on 5 matching bases. The V and J ends lost 8 bases and 0 bases respectively, with 18 bases between them. The CDR3 totals 16 residues. CDR1 is MNHNS and CDR2 is SASEGT in the germline V gene.